A selection of T cell receptor beta chains follows, all from one sample in a study of blood T cell repertoires in COVID-19. Some clones are missing from TCRdb's copy, which holds only in-frame ones; the method was immunoSEQ multiplex PCR. The table lists about 210,000 clones, about 85% of them singletons. Sample: peripheral blood. These receptors originate from a man aged 35 to 55 with acute or convalescent COVID-19. CDR3s include the opening cysteine and the closing phenylalanine or tryptophan. A D gene is named only where the DNA matches it firmly. Clone sizes are given selectively: once, few, many, or a class where the clone is expanded.

length,V,size,D,J,DNA,CDR3
14,TRBV5-4,-,TRBD1,TRBJ1-2,TGTGCCAGCAGGCGGACAGGGGCTTTCTATGGCTACACCTTC,CASRRTGAFYGYTF
14,TRBV27,once,-,TRBJ1-1,TGTGCCAGCAGTGCAGTGGGGGGAGACACTGAAGCTTTCTTT,CASSAVGGDTEAFF
15,TRBV5-1,-,-,TRBJ2-3,TGCGCCAGCGGGGAGGCAGGAGTCGGAACAGATACGCAGTATTTT,CASGEAGVGTDTQYF
15,TRBV4-3,-,-,TRBJ2-3,TGCGCCAGCAGCCCGACCGCCAGGGGGGCAGATACGCAGTATTTT,CASSPTARGADTQYF
17,TRBV6-1,-,TRBD1,TRBJ1-2,TGTGCCAGCAGTGATTTGGGGTGGGGGACAGTTCGGTATGGCTACACCTTC,CASSDLGWGTVRYGYTF
15,TRBV11-2,-,TRBD2,TRBJ2-7,TGTGCCAGCAGCACCTCTAGCGGGAGGGACTACGAGCAGTACTTC,CASSTSSGRDYEQYF
16,TRBV6-5,-,-,TRBJ2-1,TGTGCCAGCAGTTACGCCCCCGGGGGGCAGTACAATGAGCAGTTCTTC,CASSYAPGGQYNEQFF
12,TRBV15,-,-,TRBJ2-7,TGTGCCACCAGCAGAGATCATTACGAGCAGTACTTC,CATSRDHYEQYF
15,TRBV25-1,-,TRBD2,TRBJ2-1,TGTGCCAGCAGCCCTAGCGGGAAATCCTACAATGAGCAGTTCTTC,CASSPSGKSYNEQFF
18,TRBV19,-,TRBD2,TRBJ2-3,TGTGCCAGTAGTATAGCTTCTAGCGGGAGGGCCGGAACAGATACGCAGTATTTT,CASSIASSGRAGTDTQYF
14,TRBV28,-,TRBD1,TRBJ2-3,TGTGCCAGCAGTTTCAGCGTCGGACAGGGAACGCAGTATTTT,CASSFSVGQGTQYF
14,TRBV5-1,once,TRBD1,TRBJ1-5,TGCGCCAGCAGCTTCTCGACAGGGAATCAGCCCCAGCATTTT,CASSFSTGNQPQHF
15,TRBV10-3,once,-,TRBJ2-7,TGTGCCATCAGTCTCCAGGGTTCCCACTCCTACGAGCAGTACTTC,CAISLQGSHSYEQYF
14,TRBV3-1/TRBV3-2,few,-,TRBJ1-2,TGTGCCAGCGGCTTGCGGGGGGGCAACTATGGCTACACCTTC,CASGLRGGNYGYTF
15,TRBV27,-,TRBD1,TRBJ2-7,TGTGCCAGCAGTCCCCAGGACAGGGGGAATTACGAGCAGTACTTC,CASSPQDRGNYEQYF
15,TRBV4-3,-,-,TRBJ1-4,TGCGCCAGCAGCCAGGGGGGGCGCGGTGGCGAAAAACTGTTTTTT,CASSQGGRGGEKLFF
17,TRBV5-4,once,TRBD1,TRBJ2-2,TGTGCCAGCAGCCAACAATGGACAGGGTCCCGAGGCGGGGAGCTGTTTTTT,CASSQQWTGSRGGELFF
16,TRBV9,-,TRBD2,TRBJ2-7,TGTGCCAGCAGCCCAGGGGGACTAGCCCCTAGGAACGAGCAGTACTTC,CASSPGGLAPRNEQYF
16,TRBV4-1,-,TRBD2,TRBJ2-1,TGCGCCAGCAGCCAAGAAGGGACTAGCGGAACCCATGAGCAGTTCTTC,CASSQEGTSGTHEQFF
14,TRBV5-1,-,-,TRBJ1-2,TGCGCCAGCAGCTTGGGGGCAGTATCCTATGGCTACACCTTC,CASSLGAVSYGYTF
13,TRBV10-3,-,TRBD1,TRBJ2-7,TGTGCCATCAGGCAGACAGGGGACTACGAGCAGTACTTC,CAIRQTGDYEQYF
14,TRBV4-1,-,-,TRBJ1-1,TGCGCCAGCAGCCCCCGGGGGGCCGGGACTGAAGCTTTCTTT,CASSPRGAGTEAFF
16,TRBV11-3,-,TRBD1,TRBJ1-1,TGTGCCAGCAGCTTAGATGCCGACAGGGGCGCAGGGGGAGCTTTCTTT,CASSLDADRGAGGAFF
15,TRBV27,-,TRBD1,TRBJ1-3,TGTGCCAGCAGTCCAGGACAGGGCTATGGAAACACCATATATTTT,CASSPGQGYGNTIYF
18,TRBV4-1,-,TRBD2,TRBJ2-2,TGCGCCAGCAGCCAAGGGACTAGCGGGAGTTGGGTGGTCGGGGAGCTGTTTTTT,CASSQGTSGSWVVGELFF
15,TRBV5-1,-,TRBD1,TRBJ2-7,TGCGCCAGCAGCTTGCCATCTGGGGACAGGGACGAGCAGTACTTC,CASSLPSGDRDEQYF
15,TRBV5-5,-,-,TRBJ2-3,TGTGCCAGCAGCTTTGGGCGGACTCCATCGCATACGCAGTATTTT,CASSFGRTPSHTQYF
12,TRBV7-2,-,TRBD1,TRBJ2-7,TGTGCCAGCAGCCGCGGACAGGACGAGCAGTACTTC,CASSRGQDEQYF
15,TRBV5-1,-,TRBD1,TRBJ1-3,TGCGCCAGCAGCCTGGGACAGAGCTCTGGAAACACCATATATTTT,CASSLGQSSGNTIYF
14,TRBV2,-,TRBD1,TRBJ1-1,TGTGCCAGCACCTTGACAGGGGTTCAAACTGAAGCTTTCTTT,CASTLTGVQTEAFF
14,TRBV3-1/TRBV3-2,-,TRBD1,TRBJ1-2,TGTGCCAGCAGCCTTAGGGACAGAAACTATGGCTACACCTTC,CASSLRDRNYGYTF
15,TRBV5-1,-,-,TRBJ1-3,TGCGCCAGCAGCGGAGCTCAGTCTGGGGGAAACACCATATATTTT,CASSGAQSGGNTIYF
14,TRBV6-2/TRBV6-3,-,-,TRBJ2-6,TGTGCCAGCAGTTACTCGACGGGGACAAACGTCCTGACTTTC,CASSYSTGTNVLTF
12,TRBV29-1,-,-,TRBJ2-5,TGCAGCGTTAGCGGGTTGGGGGAGACCCAGTACTTC,CSVSGLGETQYF
15,TRBV5-1,-,TRBD2,TRBJ2-7,TGCGCCAGCAGCTGGGGGACTAGCGGGAGGTACGAGCAGTACTTC,CASSWGTSGRYEQYF
15,TRBV4-3,-,-,TRBJ2-7,TGCGCCAGCAGCCAAGCTGCAGGGGTGGGATACGAGCAGTACTTC,CASSQAAGVGYEQYF
14,TRBV7-9,-,-,TRBJ2-7,TGTGCCAGCAGCTTAGGGGGTAGCGGCGGCGGGCAGTACTTC,CASSLGGSGGGQYF
14,TRBV19,-,TRBD1,TRBJ1-1,TGTGCCAGTAGCTTACAGGGGGCCGGGGCTGAAGCTTTCTTT,CASSLQGAGAEAFF
13,TRBV19,-,-,TRBJ2-5,TGTGCCAGTAGTCGGAACTCGGGAGAGACCCAGTACTTC,CASSRNSGETQYF
15,TRBV9,-,-,TRBJ1-4,TGTGCCAGCAGCTCTGGGACAACAACTAATGAAAAACTGTTTTTT,CASSSGTTTNEKLFF
15,TRBV6-5,-,TRBD2,TRBJ2-6,TGTGCCACCCCCCGGGAGGGGTCTGGGGCCAACGTCCTGACTTTC,CATPREGSGANVLTF
16,TRBV7-9,-,-,TRBJ1-1,TGTGCCAGCAGCTTAACGATGGGCCCCGGTGGCGCTGAAGCTTTCTTT,CASSLTMGPGGAEAFF
15,TRBV10-3,-,TRBD1,TRBJ2-1,TGTGCCATCAGTGAAGGGGGACAGGGGGCTAATGAGCAGTTCTTC,CAISEGGQGANEQFF
13,TRBV5-6,-,-,TRBJ2-1,TGTGCCAGCAGCACCCGGACAGTTAATGAGCAGTTCTTC,CASSTRTVNEQFF
16,TRBV9,-,-,TRBJ1-6,TGTGCCAGCAGCGCCTTAGGGGGATCACTTAATTCACCCCTCCACTTT,CASSALGGSLNSPLHF
13,TRBV5-1,-,TRBD1,TRBJ2-1,TGCGCCAGCAGCCCAGGGGGCTACAATGAGCAGTTCTTC,CASSPGGYNEQFF
15,TRBV3-1/TRBV3-2,-,-,TRBJ1-6,TGTGCCAGCAGCCAAGATGCCAGGGGTGGTTCACCCCTCCACTTT,CASSQDARGGSPLHF